This entry is about one TCR beta chain. This clonotype was observed many times. Its antigen specificity is not known. No much larger clone exists at a distance of one base, and base qualities are not known. These data belong to a study of early T cells in non-severe SARS-CoV-2 infection (dated by TCRdb to about 2021). With respect to the entire study: TCR sequencing used bulk RNA from unsorted whole blood, so alpha and beta chains could not be paired. Overall study results and their limits: VDJdb matching was skewed toward anti-spike CD8 responses, so virus-specific expansions were likely underestimated and private and CD4 specificities were missed.

Libraries were prepared through 5' RACE. TCRdb shows the sequencer as NextSeq 500. In the TCR library protocol, unique molecular identifiers were attached to individual cDNA molecules to correct for PCR bias and sequencing error. Both TCR alpha and beta chains were sequenced, and tight co-correlation was observed between alpha and beta sequence abundances in each sample. Per the authors' processing: Decombinator V4 was used to annotate the V gene, J gene and CDR3 of the TCR sequences. Expanded TCRs were defined as changing significantly between any two time points under a Poisson model with p below 0.0001. Abundances of TCRs were expressed as counts per million after normalisation to the total number of TCRs sequenced in each sample. TRAV1-2 paired with TRAJ12, TRAJ20 or TRAJ33 defined MAIT TCRs, while TRAV10 paired with TRAJ18 defined iNKT TCRs. A search of VDJdb, accessed on 1 November 2021, was run for TCRs annotated to CMV, EBV and SARS-CoV-2, with TCRs annotated for multiple antigens excluded. TCRdb passed the public sequencing reads through fastp at Q25 and MiXCR, retaining productive beta sequences. Duplicate CDR3 protein sequences are folded into a single record with the most common DNA and genes. TCRdb assigned the V and J calls; the authors' analysis was not used. This sample holds 20,000 to 25,000 distinct CDR3 sequences; roughly 4.4% were observed only once. Around 21% of the sample lies in the top ten.

A case-control design nested within a healthcare worker cohort in London, UK, was used, with weekly nasopharyngeal swab PCR tests and blood sampling performed. Between 23 and 31 March 2020, the week of the UK lockdown, healthcare workers were enrolled and then followed up weekly for as long as 16 weeks. From its cysteine to its phenylalanine, the CDR3 spans 15 amino acids. The sequence is cut down to CDR3 DNA, 45 bases in frame from base 1. Compared with germline, V lacks 1 base and J lacks 1 base; bases without a gene match: 2. The CDR1 and CDR2 encoded by the germline V gene are SGHVS and FQNEAQ. The sample comprised whole blood. This sequence was found in an adult who was a healthcare worker with PCR-confirmed SARS-CoV-2 infection or an uninfected control (not recorded which). Recombination linked TRBV7-8 to TRBJ1-1, with 8 bases matching TRBD1. The DNA sequence is TGTGCCAGCAGCTTAGTGGACAGGGCGAACACTGAAGCTTTCTTT. The resulting protein is CASSLVDRANTEAFF. The CDR3 plus the reference TRBV7-8 and TRBJ1-1 genes for the other parts give the full variable domain: GAGVSQSPRYKVAKRGQDVALRCDPISGHVSLFWYQQALGQGPEFLTYFQNEAQLDKSGLPSDRFFAERPEGSVSTLKIQRTQQEDSAVYLCASSLVDRANTEAFFGQGTRLTVV.